This entry describes one TCR beta chain. Its antigen is unknown. Germline CDR1 MGHRA, CDR2 YSYEKL. The CDR3 spans 17 residues. V was shortened by 1 base and J by 3 bases, with 16 bases between the two germline ends. This sample was included in a study of cytomegalovirus exposure and HLA in healthy donors. Broader study findings: Rare sequences made up most TCRs, while some public TCRs were found in many donors. Using the classifier, cytomegalovirus status was reportedly diagnosed with high specificity and sensitivity.

Sequencing was performed with immunoSEQ multiplex PCR; in TCRdb, only in-frame clones are kept and a portion is missing. The table records about 100,000 clones, roughly 95% of them present only once. Sequencing used PBMCs. The TCR originated in a woman younger than 30 in good health and CMV-seronegative. The V gene is TRBV4-1, the J gene TRBJ2-1; D may be TRBD2 (7 bases). CDR3 region: CASSQVRAGASYNEQFF. The CDR3 bases are TGCGCCAGCAGCCAAGTCCGGGCGGGGGCGAGCTACAATGAGCAGTTCTTC.